This entry lists 20 T cell receptor beta chains sequenced from one sample in a study of cytomegalovirus exposure and HLA in healthy donors. Using immunoSEQ multiplex PCR, the repertoire was profiled, and TCRdb retains in-frame clones only, with some absent. The table has tens of thousands of clones, around nine tenths seen once; the top ten hold 2% to 2.5%. The sample was PBMCs. These receptors were taken from a woman in her thirties in good health and CMV-seronegative.

This rearrangement joins TRBV7-8 to TRBJ2-1; D possibly corresponds to TRBD1 (6 bases). This CDR3 has 18 residues. Per the germline V gene, CDR1 is SGHVS and CDR2 is FQNEAQ. V was clipped by 2 bases and J by 0 bases, with 17 bases between them. The DNA of the CDR3 is TGTGCCAGCAGCTTACGCCGCCTCCAGGGGAGCTCCTACAATGAGCAGTTCTTC. Translated: CASSLRRLQGSSYNEQFF.

This chain uses TRBV5-4 with TRBJ2-3; TRBD2 matches 14 bases. The germline V gene has CDR1 SGHNT and CDR2 YYREEE (reference sequence). The CDR3 loop spans 17 amino acids. The trim removed 2 bases at V and 1 base at J, leaving 3 bases unmatched. CDR3 region: CASSLRLAGGGTDTQYF. CDR3 DNA sequence: TGTGCCAGCAGCTTACGACTAGCGGGGGGGGGCACAGATACGCAGTATTTT.

The chain recombines TRBV5-1 with TRBJ2-7; a weak D match, TRBD2 (6 bases). Per germline, CDR1 SGHRS and CDR2 YFSETQ. The V end lost 5 bases, the J end lost 10 bases, and 16 bases lay between the germline ends. The CDR3 has 12 residues. CDR3 sequence: CASSPGTPEQYF. The CDR3 coding sequence is TGCGCCAGCAGTCCCGGGACTCCGGAACAGTACTTC. Based on the CDR3 plus reference TRBV5-1 and TRBJ2-7, the full variable domain is KAGVTQTPRYLIKTRGQQVTLSCSPISGHRSVSWYQQTPGQGLQFLFEYFSETQRNKGNFPGRFSGRQFSNSRSEMNVSTLELGDSALYLCASSPGTPEQYFGPGTRLTVT.

V gene TRBV11-2 combines with J gene TRBJ1-2; D might be TRBD1 (5 bases). CDR1 and CDR2 (germline): SGHAT, FQNNGV. V lost 4 bases and J lost 6, with 9 bases in between. This CDR3 region has 12 residues. The DNA of the CDR3 is TGTGCCAGCAGCTCGGAAGGGGATGGCTACACCTTC. This encodes CASSSEGDGYTF.

Here the CDR3 DNA reads TGTGCCAGCAGCATTGGACAGGGTAACGAGCAGTACTTC. Its protein is CASSIGQGNEQYF. The gene calls are TRBV7-2 and TRBJ2-7, with 8 bases matching TRBD1. The CDR3 extends over 13 amino acids. Germline CDR1 is SGHTA and CDR2 is FQGNSA. V trimming: 5 bases; J trimming: 5 bases; junction bases outside the gene matches: 5.

The chain employs TRBV27 and TRBJ2-3; the match to TRBD2 covers 7 bases. The CDR3 covers 15 residues. Trimming cost V 2 bases and J 1 base; bases outside gene matches: 3. Germline CDR1 MNHEY, CDR2 SMNVEV (reference sequence). The CDR3 bases are TGTGCCAGCAGTTTAAGGCTAGCGGGCACAGATACGCAGTATTTT. Its translation: CASSLRLAGTDTQYF.

This sequence joins TRBV18 and TRBJ2-7; no clear D gene. The CDR3 is 15 residues long. Per germline, CDR1 KGHSH and CDR2 LQKENI. V was pared by 3 bases and J by 0 bases, with 12 bases between. The CDR3 DNA follows: TGTGCCAGCTCACCGTTGGAACAGAGCTCCTACGAGCAGTACTTC. Protein product: CASSPLEQSSYEQYF.

V and J are TRBV9 and TRBJ2-3; 7 nucleotides line up with TRBD1. Unmatched junction bases numbered 6, after V lost 4 bases and J lost 4 bases. This CDR3 is built from 14 residues. CDR1 is SGDLS, CDR2 YYNGEE, per germline. The chain's CDR3 is CASSSQGGPDTQYF. The DNA for the CDR3 is TGTGCCAGCAGCTCCCAAGGGGGCCCAGATACGCAGTATTTT. The full variable domain, its missing parts supplied by reference TRBV9 and TRBJ2-3, is DSGVTQTPKHLITATGQRVTLRCSPRSGDLSVYWYQQSLDQGLQFLIQYYNGEERAKGNILERFSAQQFPDLHSELNLSSLELGDSALYFCASSSQGGPDTQYFGPGTRLTVL.

As concerns this clone: Other DNA sequences in this sample translate to the same CDR3. This chain uses TRBV7-2 with TRBJ1-5, with D maybe TRBD1 (6 bases). Germline CDR1 SGHTA, CDR2 FQGNSA. The length of the CDR3 is 15 residues. Deletions cut 5 bases from V and 1 base from J, with 12 bases between. CDR3 nucleotides: TGTGCCAGCAGCCTACAGGGAACCAGCAATCAGCCCCAGCATTTT. The encoded protein is CASSLQGTSNQPQHF.

V gene TRBV30 combines with J gene TRBJ2-5; no firm D call. Trimming removed 2 bases from V and 5 bases from J, with 6 bases in between. The CDR3 is 11 residues long. From germline, CDR1 is GTSNPN and CDR2 SVGIG (reference sequence). CDR3 nucleotide sequence: TGTGCCTGGAGTCTATGGGAGACCCAGTACTTC. Translated, it gives CAWSLWETQYF.

The rearrangement uses TRBV5-1 and TRBJ2-1; possible D gene TRBD2, 6 bases. CDR3 length: 17 residues. Trimming took 4 bases from V and 2 from J, leaving 19 bases between them. From germline, CDR1 is SGHRS and CDR2 YFSETQ. The CDR3 reads CASSKLEGQEAYNEQFF. CDR3 DNA sequence: TGCGCCAGCAGCAAATTGGAGGGGCAGGAGGCCTACAATGAGCAGTTCTTC.

V gene TRBV6-1 combines with J gene TRBJ1-1, with D maybe TRBD1 (6 bases). The germline V gene has CDR1 MNHNS and CDR2 SASEGT. The CDR3 runs 13 residues. With 6 bases removed from V and 1 base from J, the gap between germline ends came to 9 bases. The CDR3 region has the DNA TGTGCCAGCAGGGAGACAGGGAACACTGAAGCTTTCTTT. This gives the protein CASRETGNTEAFF.

V gene TRBV5-4 combines with J gene TRBJ2-3; no definite D call. The germline V gene has CDR1 SGHNT and CDR2 YYREEE (reference sequence). V was shortened by 7 bases and J by 5 bases, with 8 bases between the two germline ends. This CDR3 comprises 11 residues. This CDR3 is CASGLGDTQYF. CDR3 DNA: TGTGCCAGCGGCCTTGGAGATACGCAGTATTTT.

The chain recombines TRBV5-1 with TRBJ1-4; 11 bases match TRBD1. The V gene's germline CDR1 is SGHRS and CDR2 YFSETQ. Trimming took 2 bases from V and 7 from J; bases not matched to a gene: 1. CDR3 length: 14 amino acids. CDR3: CASSFGTGGEKLFF. For the CDR3, the DNA is TGCGCCAGCAGCTTCGGGACAGGGGGTGAAAAACTGTTTTTT.

The J gene is TRBJ2-6, the V gene TRBV30; TRBD1 is a possible D gene (5 bases). The CDR3 runs 14 residues. The V gene lost 5 bases and the J gene lost 1 base, with 9 bases spanning the gap. Per the germline V gene, CDR1 is GTSNPN and CDR2 is SVGIG (reference sequence). The CDR3 loop is CAWQKGSGANVLTF. The CDR3 DNA reads TGTGCCTGGCAGAAGGGGTCTGGGGCCAACGTCCTGACTTTC.

The CDR3 DNA is TGCGCCAGCAGCCAAGTTGACAAGGACGAGCAGTACTTC. Encoded protein: CASSQVDKDEQYF. The chain combines TRBV4-3 with TRBJ2-7, with D unresolved. The CDR3 spans 13 residues. CDR1 is LGHNA, CDR2 YSLEER, per germline. The germline V and J ends were trimmed by 1 base and 5 bases, with 9 bases remaining between them.

This chain links TRBV18 with TRBJ1-2, with D maybe TRBD1 (6 bases). CDR1 and CDR2 (germline): KGHSH, LQKENI. V lost 3 bases and J lost 8, with 19 bases in between. The CDR3 extends over 15 amino acids. CDR3 sequence (DNA): TGTGCCAGCTCACCTTCCCGGGGGGCATCGGGGGGCTACACCTTC. This sequence encodes CASSPSRGASGGYTF.

The chain joins TRBV27 to TRBJ1-1, with 8 bases aligning to TRBD1. The germline V gene encodes CDR1 MNHEY and CDR2 SMNVEV (reference sequence). The CDR3 consists of 14 residues. The trim removed 5 bases at V and 4 bases at J, leaving 6 bases unmatched. This CDR3 reads CASSPQGDGTEAFF. The CDR3 DNA reads TGTGCCAGCAGTCCACAGGGGGATGGCACTGAAGCTTTCTTT.

Here the CDR3 reads CASSDGAVNTEAFF. In DNA, the CDR3 is TGCGCCAGCAGTGACGGTGCGGTGAACACTGAAGCTTTCTTT. The V gene is TRBV10-1, the J gene TRBJ1-1; D is uncertain. Trimming cost V 3 bases and J 0 bases, with 8 bases left between them. The CDR3 consists of 14 residues. Per germline, CDR1 WNHNN and CDR2 SYGVQD (reference sequence).

The chain joins TRBV19 to TRBJ1-1; 11 bases line up with TRBD1. V lost 3 bases to trimming and J lost 2 bases; unmatched junction nucleotides: 8. This CDR3 has 17 residues. Germline V gene data show CDR1 as LNHDA and CDR2 as SQIVND (reference sequence). CDR3 region: CASSMWDRGGRNTEAFF. The CDR3 DNA sequence: TGTGCCAGTAGTATGTGGGACAGGGGGGGGAGAAACACTGAAGCTTTCTTT. The full variable domain, with the rest looked up from reference TRBV19 and TRBJ1-1, is DGGITQSPKYLFRKEGQNVTLSCEQNLNHDAMYWYRQDPGQGLRLIYYSQIVNDFQKGDIAEGYSVSREKKESFPLTVTSAQKNPTAFYLCASSMWDRGGRNTEAFFGQGTRLTVV.